The 2 T cell receptor beta chains presented below share a single source sample, sequenced in a study of shared clonotypes between healthy human individuals. The method was immunoSEQ multiplex PCR; TCRdb's version includes in-frame clones alone and lacks a portion of them. The table shows hundreds of thousands of clones, with approximately 97% occurring only once. Naive CD8 cells comprised CD45RO-negative, CCR7-positively selected cells, excluding terminally differentiated effector memory CD45RA+ cells. Specimen: naive CD8+ T cells sorted from blood. The receptors originated from a man under 40 in good health.

The rearrangement joins TRBV9 to TRBJ2-7; 8 bases match TRBD2. Germline assignment: CDR1 SGDLS and CDR2 YYNGEE. Trimming took 0 bases from V and 5 from J; bases not matched to a gene: 4. The CDR3 is 14 residues long. CDR3 loop: CASSVAGTSNEQYF. CDR3 DNA: TGTGCCAGCAGCGTAGCTGGGACTAGTAACGAGCAGTACTTC.

CDR3: CASSFPSSSYEQYF. CDR3 bases: TGTGCCAGCAGTTTTCCGAGCAGCTCCTACGAGCAGTACTTC. The V gene is TRBV28, the J gene TRBJ2-7; D remains ambiguous. V shed 3 bases and J shed 0 bases, with 9 bases lying between them. The CDR3 has 14 residues. The germline V gene has CDR1 MDHEN and CDR2 SYDVKM.